This TCR beta chain was captured in a study of blood T cells in healthy people across ages. Study conclusions and caveats: Older age went with lower TCR beta diversity per million T cells, in a roughly linear way.

This clonotype was found many times. Its target is not known. A J-beta primer mix and a sample-barcoded 5' primer were used in a second PCR of roughly 6 to 11 cycles. Each CDR3 protein gets one entry after TCRdb re-called the 5' RACE reads with MiXCR. This table holds about 1 million distinct CDR3 sequences, 40% to 50% found once. J lost 6 bases, V lost 1 base, and 0 bases had no gene match. In germline, CDR1 is SQVTM, CDR2 ANQGSEA. The CDR3 contains 13 residues. This TCR came from a woman aged 60-75 years in good health. The chain combines TRBV29-1 with TRBJ2-4, with 10 bases matching TRBD1. The sample taken for sequencing was blood. CDR3 in amino acids: CSVEGTGGNIQYF. CDR3 coding DNA: TGCAGCGTTGAAGGGACAGGGGGAAACATTCAGTACTTC.